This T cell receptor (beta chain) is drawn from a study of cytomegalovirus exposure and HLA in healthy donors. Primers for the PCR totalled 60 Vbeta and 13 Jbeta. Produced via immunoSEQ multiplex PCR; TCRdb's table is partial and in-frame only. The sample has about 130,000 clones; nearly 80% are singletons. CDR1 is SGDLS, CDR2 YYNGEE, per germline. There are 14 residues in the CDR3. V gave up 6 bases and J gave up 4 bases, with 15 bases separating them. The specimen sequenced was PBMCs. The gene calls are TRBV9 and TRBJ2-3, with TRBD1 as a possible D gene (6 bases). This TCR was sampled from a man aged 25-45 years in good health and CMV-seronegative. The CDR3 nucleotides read TGTGCCAGCACCCTCGATGGGGGCGCAGATACGCAGTATTTT. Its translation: CASTLDGGADTQYF. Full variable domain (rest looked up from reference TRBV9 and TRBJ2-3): DSGVTQTPKHLITATGQRVTLRCSPRSGDLSVYWYQQSLDQGLQFLIQYYNGEERAKGNILERFSAQQFPDLHSELNLSSLELGDSALYFCASTLDGGADTQYFGPGTRLTVL.